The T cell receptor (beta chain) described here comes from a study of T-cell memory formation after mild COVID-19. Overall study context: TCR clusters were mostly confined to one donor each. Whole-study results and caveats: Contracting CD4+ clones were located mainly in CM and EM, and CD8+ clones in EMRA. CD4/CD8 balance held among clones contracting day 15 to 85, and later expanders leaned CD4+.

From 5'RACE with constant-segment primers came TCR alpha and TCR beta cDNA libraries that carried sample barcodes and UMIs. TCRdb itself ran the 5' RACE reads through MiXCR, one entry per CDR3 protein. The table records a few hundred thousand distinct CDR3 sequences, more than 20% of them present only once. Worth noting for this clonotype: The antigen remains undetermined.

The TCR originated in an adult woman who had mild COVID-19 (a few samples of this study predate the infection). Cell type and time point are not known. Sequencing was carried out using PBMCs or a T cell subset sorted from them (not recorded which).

The CDR3: CASSTTGQRGGANTEAFF. For the CDR3, the DNA is TGTGCCAGCTCTACGACAGGCCAGCGTGGGGGAGCGAACACTGAAGCTTTCTTT. The V and J genes are TRBV18 and TRBJ1-1; D possibly corresponds to TRBD1 (6 bases). The germline V gene encodes CDR1 KGHSH and CDR2 LQKENI. V dropped 6 bases and J dropped 1 base, with 24 bases sitting between them. This CDR3 has 18 amino acids.